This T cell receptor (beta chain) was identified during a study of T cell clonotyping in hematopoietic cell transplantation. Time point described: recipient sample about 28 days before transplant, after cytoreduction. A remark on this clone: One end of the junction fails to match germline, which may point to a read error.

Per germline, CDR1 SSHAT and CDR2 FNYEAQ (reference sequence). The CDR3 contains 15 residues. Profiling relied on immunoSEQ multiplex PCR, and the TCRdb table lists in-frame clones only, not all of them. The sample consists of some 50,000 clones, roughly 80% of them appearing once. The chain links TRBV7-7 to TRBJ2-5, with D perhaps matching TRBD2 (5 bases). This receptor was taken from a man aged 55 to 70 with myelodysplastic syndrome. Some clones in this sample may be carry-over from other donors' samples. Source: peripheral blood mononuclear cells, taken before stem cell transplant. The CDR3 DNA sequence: TGTGCTAGCAGCAGTTTGGGGTCGGGGCAAGAGACCCAGTACTTC. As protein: CASSSLGSGQETQYF.